This passage covers 8 T cell receptor beta chains from one sample sequenced in a study of T cell repertoires in cytomegalovirus infection. TCRdb reanalysed the reads using MiXCR and keeps one entry per CDR3 protein. Of 680,000 or so distinct CDR3 sequences listed, 35% to 40% are singletons. The sample comprised PBMCs. The receptors originated from a human donor in good health (CMV status not recorded). Some clones in this sample may be carry-over from other donors' samples.

The rearrangement links TRBV7-9 to TRBJ1-5; no reliable D call. The CDR3 is 15 amino acids. Trimming pared 1 base from V and 3 bases from J, leaving 10 bases between. From germline, CDR1 is SEHNR and CDR2 FQNEAQ (reference sequence). CDR3 nucleotide sequence: TGTGCCAGCAGCTTAGGAGGGAATAACAATCAGCCCCAGCATTTT. Translated, it gives CASSLGGNNNQPQHF.

In its sample, this clonotype was seen a few times. The chain links TRBV28 to TRBJ2-1; 10 nucleotides agree with TRBD1. CDR3 length: 17 amino acids. Trimming took 1 base from V and 10 from J; bases not matched to a gene: 13. The germline V gene encodes CDR1 MDHEN and CDR2 SYDVKM. The chain's CDR3 is CASSLSGQGPPRGEQFF. CDR3 sequence (DNA): TGTGCCAGCAGTTTATCGGGACAGGGGCCACCCCGGGGGGAGCAGTTCTTC.

This clonotype has only a few counts. The chain carries TRBV24-1 and TRBJ2-1; a possible D gene is TRBD2 (5 bases). The CDR3 sequence is 16 residues long. Germline V gene sequence: CDR1 KGHDR, CDR2 SFDVKD. The V and J ends lost 5 bases and 10 bases respectively, with 23 bases between them. The CDR3 protein is CATSGPDSGPAREQFF. CDR3 sequence (DNA): TGTGCCACCAGTGGTCCGGACTCTGGCCCCGCCAGGGAGCAGTTCTTC.

The V and J genes are TRBV11-3 and TRBJ2-3; D is possibly TRBD2 (6 bases). Trimming cost V 0 bases and J 10 bases, with 11 bases left between them. The CDR3 covers 13 residues. CDR1 is SGHNT and CDR2 is YENEEA in the germline V gene. The CDR3 DNA follows: TGTGCCAGCAGCTTAGATCGGGAGACATCGCAGTATTTT. It codes for CASSLDRETSQYF. Supplemented by reference TRBV11-3 and TRBJ2-3, the full variable domain reads EAGVVQSPRYKIIEKKQPVAFWCNPISGHNTLYWYLQNLGQGPELLIRYENEEAVDDSQLPKDRFSAERLKGVDSTLKIQPAELGDSAVYLCASSLDRETSQYFGPGTRLTVL.

Turning to this clonotype: Relative to the germline gene, one junction end is altered; a read error may explain this. The chain recombines TRBV28 with TRBJ1-1, with D unresolved. Germline-derived CDR1 and CDR2 are MDHEN and SYDVKM. CDR3 length: 12 residues. CDR3 loop: CDSRAVGSEAFF. CDR3 DNA sequence: TGTGACAGCAGAGCAGTGGGCTCTGAAGCTTTCTTT.

J is TRBJ2-1 and V is TRBV7-2; 7 bases are shared with TRBD2. The CDR3 is 16 amino acids. Germline values: CDR1 SGHTA, CDR2 FQGNSA. Trimming cost V 5 bases and J 4 bases; bases outside gene matches: 11. CDR3 DNA: TGTGCCAGCAGCCCTAGTGGAGGGACTATTTACAATGAGCAGTTCTTC. Its translation: CASSPSGGTIYNEQFF.

The chain combines TRBV19 with TRBJ1-6; D gene uncertain. CDR1 and CDR2 (germline): LNHDA, SQIVND (reference sequence). CDR3 length equals 13 residues. With 7 bases removed from V and 7 bases from J, the gap between germline ends came to 11 bases. CDR3 DNA: TGTGCCAGTAAGGAGGAGTGGAATTCACCCCTCCACTTT. It codes for CASKEEWNSPLHF. The entire variable domain, with the rest obtained from reference TRBV19 and TRBJ1-6, is as follows: DGGITQSPKYLFRKEGQNVTLSCEQNLNHDAMYWYRQDPGQGLRLIYYSQIVNDFQKGDIAEGYSVSREKKESFPLTVTSAQKNPTAFYLCASKEEWNSPLHFGNGTRLTVT.

The chain has TRBV28 and TRBJ1-6, with unresolved D. The CDR3 spans 13 residues. Trimming pared 5 bases from V and 10 bases from J, leaving 12 bases between. The germline gives CDR1 MDHEN, CDR2 SYDVKM. DNA of the CDR3: TGTGCCAGCAGTCTCCGACGTGGATCACCCCTCCACTTT. It is translated as CASSLRRGSPLHF.